There are a few counts of the clone carrying this T cell receptor beta chain. Its antigen is unknown. This sample stems from a study of cytomegalovirus exposure and HLA in healthy donors. Study-wide points: In vitro assays verified that three CMV-associated chains recognized CMV antigens specifically. Most CMV-associated TCR beta chains were later found to appear HLA-restricted. The authors later found HLA-associated TCR beta chains more clonally expanded than equally common others.

The PCR made use of 60 Vbeta and 13 Jbeta primers. Repertoires were generated with immunoSEQ multiplex PCR, while TCRdb's copy carries only in-frame clones and drops some. The sample consists of about 120,000 clones, about 80% of them appearing once. The V and J ends lost 3 bases and 2 bases respectively, with 13 bases between them. Per the germline V gene, CDR1 is SQVTM and CDR2 is ANQGSEA. This CDR3 region has 14 residues. The specimen was PBMCs. The TCR sequence derives from a woman between 18 and 29 years old in good health and CMV-seronegative. The chain is built from TRBV29-1 and TRBJ1-2; D gene uncertain. CDR3 amino acids: CSVDHNRPNYGYTF. CDR3 DNA sequence: TGCAGCGTTGACCACAACCGCCCGAACTATGGCTACACCTTC.